This T cell receptor beta chain was profiled in a study of blood T cells in healthy people across ages. Study overall: Using template switching, researchers captured about one barcoded beta molecule for each two T cells. General study results and limits: Any changes in expanded clonotypes were possibly confounded, as donor CMV status remained unknown.

Primed by a sample-barcoded 5' primer and a J-beta primer mix, a second PCR proceeded for roughly 7 to 12 cycles. The template-switch adaptor was a 5' adaptor with 12 random nucleotides. It tagged each cDNA molecule. TCRdb re-derived calls from the 5' RACE reads in MiXCR, one entry per CDR3 protein. The table has roughly 680,000 distinct CDR3 sequences, under 25% seen once. Total RNA was isolated from each sample in quantities of at least 6 micrograms. Notes on this clonotype: Its cognate antigen is unknown.

Trimming left V 0 bases short and J 2 bases short, with 12 bases between. Germline V gene lookup returns CDR1 SGHRS and CDR2 YFSETQ. The CDR3 is 16 residues long. The V and J genes are TRBV5-1 and TRBJ2-1; tentatively, D is TRBD2 (6 bases). Sequencing was performed on blood. This receptor was taken from a man aged 65 to 79 in good health. CDR3 region: CASSLVPGVAYNEQFF. The CDR3 DNA sequence: TGCGCCAGCAGCTTGGTTCCGGGAGTCGCCTACAATGAGCAGTTCTTC. Using reference TRBV5-1 and TRBJ2-1 for the parts outside the CDR3, the full variable domain is KAGVTQTPRYLIKTRGQQVTLSCSPISGHRSVSWYQQTPGQGLQFLFEYFSETQRNKGNFPGRFSGRQFSNSRSEMNVSTLELGDSALYLCASSLVPGVAYNEQFFGPGTRLTVL.